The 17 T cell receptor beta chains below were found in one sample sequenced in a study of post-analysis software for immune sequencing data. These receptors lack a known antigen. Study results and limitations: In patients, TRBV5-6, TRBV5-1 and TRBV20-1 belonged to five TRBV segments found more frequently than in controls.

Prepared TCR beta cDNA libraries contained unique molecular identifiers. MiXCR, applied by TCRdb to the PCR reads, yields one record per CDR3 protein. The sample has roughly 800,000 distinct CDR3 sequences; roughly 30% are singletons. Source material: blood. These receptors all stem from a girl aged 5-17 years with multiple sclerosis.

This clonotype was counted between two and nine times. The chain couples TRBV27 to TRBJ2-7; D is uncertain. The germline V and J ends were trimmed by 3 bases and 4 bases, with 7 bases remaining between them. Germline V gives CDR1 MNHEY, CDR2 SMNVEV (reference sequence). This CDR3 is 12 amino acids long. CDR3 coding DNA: TGTGCCAGCAGTTTTACGCCTTACGAGCAGTACTTC. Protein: CASSFTPYEQYF.

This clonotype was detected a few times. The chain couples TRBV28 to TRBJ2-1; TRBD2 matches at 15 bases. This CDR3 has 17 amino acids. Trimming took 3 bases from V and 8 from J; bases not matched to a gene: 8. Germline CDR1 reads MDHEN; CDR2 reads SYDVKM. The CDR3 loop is CASSFVSGLAGGHEQFF. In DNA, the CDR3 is TGTGCCAGCAGTTTTGTCTCGGGACTAGCGGGAGGACATGAGCAGTTCTTC.

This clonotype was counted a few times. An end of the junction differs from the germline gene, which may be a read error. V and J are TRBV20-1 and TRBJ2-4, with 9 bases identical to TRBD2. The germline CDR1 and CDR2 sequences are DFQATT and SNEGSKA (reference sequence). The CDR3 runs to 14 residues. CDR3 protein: CGAASGEAKNIQYF. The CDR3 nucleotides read TGCGGTGCAGCTAGCGGGGAAGCCAAAAACATTCAGTACTTC.

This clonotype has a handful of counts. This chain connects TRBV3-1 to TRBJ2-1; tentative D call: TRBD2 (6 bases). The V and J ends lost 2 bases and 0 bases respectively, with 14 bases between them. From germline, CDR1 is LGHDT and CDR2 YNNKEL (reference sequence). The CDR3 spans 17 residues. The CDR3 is CASSQYPSVSSYNEQFF. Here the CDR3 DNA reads TGTGCCAGCAGCCAATACCCTAGCGTAAGCTCCTACAATGAGCAGTTCTTC.

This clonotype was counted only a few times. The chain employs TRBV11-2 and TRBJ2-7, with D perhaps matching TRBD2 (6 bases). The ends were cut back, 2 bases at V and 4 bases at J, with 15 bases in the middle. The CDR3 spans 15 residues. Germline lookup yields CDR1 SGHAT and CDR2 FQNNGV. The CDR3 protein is CASSLSRGTIYEQYF. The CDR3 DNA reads TGTGCCAGCAGCTTAAGTCGGGGGACCATTTACGAGCAGTACTTC.

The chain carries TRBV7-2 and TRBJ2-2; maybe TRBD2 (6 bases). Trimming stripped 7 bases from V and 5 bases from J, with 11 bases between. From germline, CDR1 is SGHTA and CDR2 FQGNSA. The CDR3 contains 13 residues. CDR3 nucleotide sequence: TGTGCCAGCAACCCCCGGGGGACCGGGGAGCTGTTTTTT. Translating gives CASNPRGTGELFF. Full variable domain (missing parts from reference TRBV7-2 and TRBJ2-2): GAGVSQSPSNKVTEKGKDVELRCDPISGHTALYWYRQSLGQGLEFLIYFQGNSAPDKSGLPSDRFSAERTGGSVSTLTIQRTQQEDSAVYLCASNPRGTGELFFGEGSRLTVL.

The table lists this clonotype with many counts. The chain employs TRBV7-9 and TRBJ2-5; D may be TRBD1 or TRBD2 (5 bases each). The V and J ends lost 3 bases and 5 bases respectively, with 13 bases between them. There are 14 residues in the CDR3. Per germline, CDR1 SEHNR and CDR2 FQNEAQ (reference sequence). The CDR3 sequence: CASSLGSGQETQYF. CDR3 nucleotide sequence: TGTGCCAGCAGCTTGGGGTCGGGGCAGGAGACCCAGTACTTC. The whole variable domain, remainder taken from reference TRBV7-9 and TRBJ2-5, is DTGVSQNPRHKITKRGQNVTFRCDPISEHNRLYWYRQTLGQGPEFLTYFQNEAQLEKSRLLSDRFSAERPKGSFSTLEIQRTEQGDSAMYLCASSLGSGQETQYFGPGTRLLVL.

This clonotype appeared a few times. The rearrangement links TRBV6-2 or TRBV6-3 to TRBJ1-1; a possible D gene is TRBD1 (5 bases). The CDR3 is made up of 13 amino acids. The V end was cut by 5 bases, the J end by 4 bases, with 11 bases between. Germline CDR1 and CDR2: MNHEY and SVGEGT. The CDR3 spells CASSAREATEAFF. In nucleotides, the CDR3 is TGTGCCAGCAGTGCCAGGGAGGCCACTGAAGCTTTCTTT.

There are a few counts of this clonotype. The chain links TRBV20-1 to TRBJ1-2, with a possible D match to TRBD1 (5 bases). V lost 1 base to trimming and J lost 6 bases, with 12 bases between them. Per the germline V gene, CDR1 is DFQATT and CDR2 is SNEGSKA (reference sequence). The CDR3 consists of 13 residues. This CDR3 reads CSARVTGADGYTF. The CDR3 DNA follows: TGCAGTGCTAGAGTCACCGGGGCCGATGGCTACACCTTC.

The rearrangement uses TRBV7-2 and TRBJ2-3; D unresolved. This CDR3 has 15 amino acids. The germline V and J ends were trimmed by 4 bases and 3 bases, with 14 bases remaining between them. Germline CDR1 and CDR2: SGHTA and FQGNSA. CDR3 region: CASSSRDLSTDTQYF. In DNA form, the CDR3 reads TGTGCCAGCAGCTCGCGTGATCTTAGTACAGATACGCAGTATTTT.

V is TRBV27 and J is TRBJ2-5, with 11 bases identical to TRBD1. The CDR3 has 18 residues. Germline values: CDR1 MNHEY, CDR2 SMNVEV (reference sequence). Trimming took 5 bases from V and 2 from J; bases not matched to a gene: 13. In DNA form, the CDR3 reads TGTGCCAGCAGTCCGAACTTTCCGGGACAGGGGGTTCAAGAGACCCAGTACTTC. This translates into CASSPNFPGQGVQETQYF.

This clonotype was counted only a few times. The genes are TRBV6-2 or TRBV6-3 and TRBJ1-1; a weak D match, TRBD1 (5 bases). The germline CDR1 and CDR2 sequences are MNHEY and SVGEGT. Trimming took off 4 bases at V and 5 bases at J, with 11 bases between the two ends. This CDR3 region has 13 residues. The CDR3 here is CASSSAGGTEAFF. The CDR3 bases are TGTGCCAGCAGTTCGGCGGGGGGTACTGAAGCTTTCTTT.

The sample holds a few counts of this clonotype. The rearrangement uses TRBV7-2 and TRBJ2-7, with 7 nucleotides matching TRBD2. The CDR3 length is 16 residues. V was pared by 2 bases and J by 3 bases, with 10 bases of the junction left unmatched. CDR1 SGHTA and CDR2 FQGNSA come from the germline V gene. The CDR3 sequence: CASSLYSTGRIYEQYF. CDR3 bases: TGTGCCAGCAGCTTATATTCGACCGGGAGGATCTACGAGCAGTACTTC. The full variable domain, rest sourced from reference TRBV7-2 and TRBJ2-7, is GAGVSQSPSNKVTEKGKDVELRCDPISGHTALYWYRQSLGQGLEFLIYFQGNSAPDKSGLPSDRFSAERTGGSVSTLTIQRTQQEDSAVYLCASSLYSTGRIYEQYFGPGTRLTVT.

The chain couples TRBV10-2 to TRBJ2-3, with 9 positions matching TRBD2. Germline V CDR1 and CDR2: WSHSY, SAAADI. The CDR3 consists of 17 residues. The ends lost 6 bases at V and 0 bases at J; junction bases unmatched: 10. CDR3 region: CASRPIRTSVSTDTQYF. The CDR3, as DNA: TGCGCCAGCAGGCCGATCAGGACTAGCGTCAGCACAGATACGCAGTATTTT.

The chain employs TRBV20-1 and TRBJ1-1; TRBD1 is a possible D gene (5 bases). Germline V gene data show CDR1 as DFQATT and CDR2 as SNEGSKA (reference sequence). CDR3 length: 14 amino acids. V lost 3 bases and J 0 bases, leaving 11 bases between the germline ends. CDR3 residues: CSARSRGLNTEAFF. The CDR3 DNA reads TGCAGTGCTAGGAGTAGGGGCCTGAACACTGAAGCTTTCTTT.

As DNA, the CDR3 is TGTGCCAGCAGTTTATGGGGGGACACCTCACCCCTCCACTTT. It specifies CASSLWGDTSPLHF. This chain connects TRBV27 to TRBJ1-6, with D possibly TRBD1 on 6 matching bases. Germline values: CDR1 MNHEY, CDR2 SMNVEV (reference sequence). Trimming took off 1 base at V and 10 bases at J, with 11 bases between the two ends. The CDR3 has 14 amino acids.

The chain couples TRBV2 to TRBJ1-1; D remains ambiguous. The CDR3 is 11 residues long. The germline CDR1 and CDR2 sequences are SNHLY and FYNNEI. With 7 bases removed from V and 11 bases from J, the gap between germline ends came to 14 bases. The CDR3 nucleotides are TGTGCCAGCACTGTTACAGTGGTGGCTTTCTTT. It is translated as CASTVTVVAFF.